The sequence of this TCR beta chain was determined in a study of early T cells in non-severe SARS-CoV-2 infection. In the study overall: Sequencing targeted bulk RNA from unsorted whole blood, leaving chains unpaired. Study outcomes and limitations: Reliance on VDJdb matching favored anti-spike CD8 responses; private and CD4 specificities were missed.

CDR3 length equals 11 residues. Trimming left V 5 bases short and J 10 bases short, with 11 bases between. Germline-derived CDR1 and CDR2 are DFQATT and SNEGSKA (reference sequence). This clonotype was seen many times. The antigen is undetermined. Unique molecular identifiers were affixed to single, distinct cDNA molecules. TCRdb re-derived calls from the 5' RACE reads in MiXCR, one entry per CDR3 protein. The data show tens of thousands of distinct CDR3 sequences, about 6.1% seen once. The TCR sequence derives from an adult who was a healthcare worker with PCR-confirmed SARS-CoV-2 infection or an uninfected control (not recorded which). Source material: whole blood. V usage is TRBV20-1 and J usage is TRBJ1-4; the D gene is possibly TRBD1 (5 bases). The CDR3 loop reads CSAGGGGKLFF. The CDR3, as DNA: TGCAGTGCTGGCGGGGGGGGAAAACTGTTTTTT.